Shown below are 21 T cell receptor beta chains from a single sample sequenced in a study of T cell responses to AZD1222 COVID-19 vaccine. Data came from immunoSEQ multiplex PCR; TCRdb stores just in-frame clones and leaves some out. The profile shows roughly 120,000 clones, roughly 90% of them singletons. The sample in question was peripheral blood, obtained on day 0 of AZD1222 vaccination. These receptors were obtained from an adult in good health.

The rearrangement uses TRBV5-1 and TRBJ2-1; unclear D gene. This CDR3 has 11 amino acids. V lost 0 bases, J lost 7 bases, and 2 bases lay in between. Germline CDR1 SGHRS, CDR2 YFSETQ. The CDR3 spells CASSLENEQFF. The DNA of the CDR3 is TGCGCCAGCAGCTTGGAAAATGAGCAGTTCTTC.

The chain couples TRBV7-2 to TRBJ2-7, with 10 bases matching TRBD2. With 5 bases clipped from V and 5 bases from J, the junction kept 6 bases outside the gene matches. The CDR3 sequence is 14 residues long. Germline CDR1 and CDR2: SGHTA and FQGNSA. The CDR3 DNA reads TGTGCCAGCAGCCCAGGACTAGCGGCGGACGAGCAGTACTTC. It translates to CASSPGLAADEQYF.

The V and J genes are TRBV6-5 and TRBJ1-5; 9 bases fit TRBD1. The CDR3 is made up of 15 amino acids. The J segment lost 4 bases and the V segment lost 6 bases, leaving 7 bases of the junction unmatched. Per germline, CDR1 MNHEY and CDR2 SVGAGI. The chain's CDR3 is CASSRTGVNNQPQHF. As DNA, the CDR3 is TGTGCCAGCAGCCGGACAGGGGTCAATAATCAGCCCCAGCATTTT.

The CDR3 sequence is CAWSRTGGDYGYTF. The DNA of the CDR3 is TGTGCCTGGAGTCGGACAGGGGGCGACTATGGCTACACCTTC. The chain couples TRBV30 to TRBJ1-2, with 11 bases matching TRBD1. Germline lookup yields CDR1 GTSNPN and CDR2 SVGIG (reference sequence). The CDR3 runs 14 residues. The trim removed 2 bases at V and 3 bases at J, leaving 2 bases unmatched.

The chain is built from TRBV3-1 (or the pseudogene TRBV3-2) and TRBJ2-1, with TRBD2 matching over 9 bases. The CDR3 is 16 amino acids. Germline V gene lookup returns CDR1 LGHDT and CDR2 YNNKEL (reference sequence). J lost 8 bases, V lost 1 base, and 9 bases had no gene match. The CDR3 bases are TGTGCCAGCAGCCAAGCCCCAGCGGGAGGTTTCGATGAGCAGTTCTTC. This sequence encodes CASSQAPAGGFDEQFF.

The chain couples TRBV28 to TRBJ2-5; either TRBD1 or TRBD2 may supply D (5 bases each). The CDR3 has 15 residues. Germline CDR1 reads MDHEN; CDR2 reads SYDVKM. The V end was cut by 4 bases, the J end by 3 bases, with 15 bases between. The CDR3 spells CASSSQGEAEETQYF. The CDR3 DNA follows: TGTGCCAGCAGTTCCCAGGGTGAAGCGGAAGAGACCCAGTACTTC.

The CDR3 DNA is TGTGCCAGCAGTGTGACGAGACCCCAGCATTTT. This gives the protein CASSVTRPQHF. This chain links TRBV28 with TRBJ1-5; D remains ambiguous. Germline V gene sequence: CDR1 MDHEN, CDR2 SYDVKM. The CDR3 has 11 residues. V dropped 5 bases and J dropped 10 bases, with 9 bases sitting between them.

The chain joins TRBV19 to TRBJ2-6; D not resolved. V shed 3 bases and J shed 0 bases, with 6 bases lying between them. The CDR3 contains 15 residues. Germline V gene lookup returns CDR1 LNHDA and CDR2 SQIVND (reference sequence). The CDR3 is CASSIAGSGANVLTF. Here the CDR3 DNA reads TGTGCCAGTAGTATTGCCGGCTCTGGGGCCAACGTCCTGACTTTC.

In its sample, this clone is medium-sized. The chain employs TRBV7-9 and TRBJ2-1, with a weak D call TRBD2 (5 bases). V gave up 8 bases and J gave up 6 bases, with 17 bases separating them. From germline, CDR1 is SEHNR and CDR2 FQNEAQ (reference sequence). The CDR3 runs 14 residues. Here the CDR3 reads CASAGSGGGNEQFF. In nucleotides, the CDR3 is TGTGCCAGCGCCGGTTCAGGTGGAGGCAATGAGCAGTTCTTC.

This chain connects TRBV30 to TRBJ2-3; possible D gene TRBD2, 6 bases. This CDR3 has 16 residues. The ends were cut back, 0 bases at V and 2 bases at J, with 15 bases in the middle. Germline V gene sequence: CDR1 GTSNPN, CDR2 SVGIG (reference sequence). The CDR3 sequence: CAWSVHTSRVTDTQYF. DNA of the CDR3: TGTGCCTGGAGTGTACATACTAGCAGGGTCACAGATACGCAGTATTTT.

CDR3 nucleotide sequence: TGTGCCAGCAGCTTAGGTGGGGTACGGGCGGGAGCGTCACCCCTCCACTTT. As protein: CASSLGGVRAGASPLHF. The rearrangement joins TRBV7-2 to TRBJ1-6; no clear D. V lost 1 base, J lost 10 bases, and 20 bases lay in between. CDR3 length: 17 residues. Germline V gene lookup returns CDR1 SGHTA and CDR2 FQGNSA.

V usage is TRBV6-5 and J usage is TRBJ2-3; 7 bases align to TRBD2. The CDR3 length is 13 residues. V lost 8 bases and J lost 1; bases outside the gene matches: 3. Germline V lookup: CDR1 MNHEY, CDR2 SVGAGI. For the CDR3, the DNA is TGTGCCAGCCGTCGGGAGGGCACAGATACGCAGTATTTT. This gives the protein CASRREGTDTQYF.

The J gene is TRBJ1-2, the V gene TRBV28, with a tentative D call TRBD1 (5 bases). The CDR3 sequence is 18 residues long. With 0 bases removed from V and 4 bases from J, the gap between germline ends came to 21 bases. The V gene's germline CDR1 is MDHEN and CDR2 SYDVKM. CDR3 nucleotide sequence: TGTGCCAGCAGTTTATGGCAACCCCGGCGGGGGGTGGGCTATGGCTACACCTTC. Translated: CASSLWQPRRGVGYGYTF.

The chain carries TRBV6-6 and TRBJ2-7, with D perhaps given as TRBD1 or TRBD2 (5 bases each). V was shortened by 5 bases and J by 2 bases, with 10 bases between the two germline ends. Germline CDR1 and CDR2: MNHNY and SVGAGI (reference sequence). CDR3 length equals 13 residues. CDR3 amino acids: CASSRRETYEQYF. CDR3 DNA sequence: TGTGCCAGCAGTCGCAGGGAGACCTACGAGCAGTACTTC.

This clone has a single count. Written as DNA, the CDR3 is TGTGCCAGCAGCCAAGATCAAATGAACACCATATATTTT. Its protein is CASSQDQMNTIYF. The chain employs TRBV3-1 (or the pseudogene TRBV3-2) and TRBJ1-3; D is ambiguous. The germline V and J ends were trimmed by 0 bases and 7 bases, with 7 bases remaining between them. The CDR3 contains 13 residues. Per the germline V gene, CDR1 is LGHDT and CDR2 is YNNKEL (reference sequence).

The chain's CDR3 is CASSIQGISEAFF. CDR3 nucleotide sequence: TGTGCCAGCAGCATACAGGGAATCTCTGAAGCTTTCTTT. The chain joins TRBV7-2 to TRBJ1-1; D perhaps matches TRBD1 (6 bases). The CDR3 extends over 13 amino acids. CDR1 is SGHTA and CDR2 is FQGNSA in the germline V gene. V dropped 5 bases and J dropped 6 bases, with 13 bases sitting between them.

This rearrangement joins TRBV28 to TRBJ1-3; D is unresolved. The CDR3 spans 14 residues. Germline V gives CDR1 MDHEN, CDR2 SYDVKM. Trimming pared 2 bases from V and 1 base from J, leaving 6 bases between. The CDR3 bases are TGTGCCAGCAGTTTACGGGGATCTGGAAACACCATATATTTT. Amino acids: CASSLRGSGNTIYF.

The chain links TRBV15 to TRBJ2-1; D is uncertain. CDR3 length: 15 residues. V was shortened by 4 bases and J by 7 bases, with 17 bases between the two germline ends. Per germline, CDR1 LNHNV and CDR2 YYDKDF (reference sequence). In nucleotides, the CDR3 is TGTGCCACCAGCAAGGAGACTGCCCGTGAGAATGAGCAGTTCTTC. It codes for CATSKETARENEQFF.

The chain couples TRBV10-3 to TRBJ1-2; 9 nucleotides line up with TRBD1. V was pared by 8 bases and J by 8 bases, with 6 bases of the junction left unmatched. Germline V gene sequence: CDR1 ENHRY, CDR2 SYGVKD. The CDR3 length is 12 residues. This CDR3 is CAIQTGGEGYTF. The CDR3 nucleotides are TGTGCCATCCAAACAGGGGGCGAAGGCTACACCTTC.

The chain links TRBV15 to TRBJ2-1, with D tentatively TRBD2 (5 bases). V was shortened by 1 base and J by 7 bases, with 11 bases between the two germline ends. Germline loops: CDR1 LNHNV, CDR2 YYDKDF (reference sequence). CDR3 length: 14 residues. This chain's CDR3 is CATSRVGPGNEQFF. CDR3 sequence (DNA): TGTGCCACCAGCAGAGTGGGTCCGGGGAATGAGCAGTTCTTC.

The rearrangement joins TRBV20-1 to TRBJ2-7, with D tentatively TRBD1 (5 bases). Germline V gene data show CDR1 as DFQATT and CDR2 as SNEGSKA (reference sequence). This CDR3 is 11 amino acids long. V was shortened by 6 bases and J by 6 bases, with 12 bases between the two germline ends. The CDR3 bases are TGCAGTGCAACCAGGGATCGCGAGCAGTACTTC. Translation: CSATRDREQYF.